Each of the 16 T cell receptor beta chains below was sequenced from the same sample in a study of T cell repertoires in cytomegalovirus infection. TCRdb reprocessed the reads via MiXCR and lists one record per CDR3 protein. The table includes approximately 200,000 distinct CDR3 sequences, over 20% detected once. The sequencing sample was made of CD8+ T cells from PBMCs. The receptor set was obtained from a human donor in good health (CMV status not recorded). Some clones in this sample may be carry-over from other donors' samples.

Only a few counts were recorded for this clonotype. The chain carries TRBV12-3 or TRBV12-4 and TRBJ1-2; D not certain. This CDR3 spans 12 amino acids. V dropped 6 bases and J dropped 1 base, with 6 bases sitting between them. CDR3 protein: CASSQNNYGYTF. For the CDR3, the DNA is TGTGCCAGCAGCCAGAATAACTATGGCTACACCTTC.

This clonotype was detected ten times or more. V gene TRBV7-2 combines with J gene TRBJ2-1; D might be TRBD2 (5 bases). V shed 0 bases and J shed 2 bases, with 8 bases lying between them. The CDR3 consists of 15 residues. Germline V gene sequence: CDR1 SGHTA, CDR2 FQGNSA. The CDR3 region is CASSLATGAYNEQFF. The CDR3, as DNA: TGTGCCAGCAGCTTAGCGACCGGGGCCTACAATGAGCAGTTCTTC.

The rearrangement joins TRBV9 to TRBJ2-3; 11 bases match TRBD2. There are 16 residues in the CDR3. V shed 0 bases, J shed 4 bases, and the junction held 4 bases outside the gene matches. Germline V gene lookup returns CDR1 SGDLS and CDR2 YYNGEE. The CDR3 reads CASSVGTSGGPDTQYF. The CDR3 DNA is TGTGCCAGCAGCGTAGGTACTAGCGGGGGACCAGATACGCAGTATTTT.

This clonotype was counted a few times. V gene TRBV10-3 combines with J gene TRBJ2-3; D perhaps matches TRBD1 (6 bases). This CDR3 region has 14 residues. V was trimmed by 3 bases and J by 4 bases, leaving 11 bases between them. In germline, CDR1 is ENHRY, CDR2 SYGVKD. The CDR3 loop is CAISDDRTADTQYF. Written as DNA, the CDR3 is TGTGCCATCAGTGATGACAGGACCGCAGATACGCAGTATTTT.

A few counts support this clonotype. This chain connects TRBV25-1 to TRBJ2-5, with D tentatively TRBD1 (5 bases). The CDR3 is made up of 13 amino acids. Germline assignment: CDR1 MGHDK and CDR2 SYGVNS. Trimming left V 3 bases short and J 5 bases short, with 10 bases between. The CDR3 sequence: CASSDRDLETQYF. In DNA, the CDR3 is TGTGCCAGCAGTGACAGGGATTTGGAGACCCAGTACTTC.

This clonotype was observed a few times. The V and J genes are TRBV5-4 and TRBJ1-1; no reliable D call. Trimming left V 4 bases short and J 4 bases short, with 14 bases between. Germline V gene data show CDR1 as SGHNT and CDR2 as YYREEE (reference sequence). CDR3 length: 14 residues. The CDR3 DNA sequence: TGTGCCAGCAGCCGGATGGGAGAGGGCACTGAAGCTTTCTTT. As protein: CASSRMGEGTEAFF. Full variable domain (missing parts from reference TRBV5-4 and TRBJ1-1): ETGVTQSPTHLIKTRGQQVTLRCSSQSGHNTVSWYQQALGQGPQFIFQYYREEENGRGNFPPRFSGLQFPNYSSELNVNALELDDSALYLCASSRMGEGTEAFFGQGTRLTVV.

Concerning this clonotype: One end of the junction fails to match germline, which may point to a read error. CDR3 protein: CASSLALKSFDEACF. The CDR3 nucleotides are TGTGCCAGCAGCTTAGCCCTCAAGAGCTTTGATGAAGCTTGCTTT. The V and J genes are TRBV11-1 and TRBJ1-1; D remains unclear. The CDR3 spans 15 residues. Germline V gene data show CDR1 as SGHAT and CDR2 as FQDESV (reference sequence).

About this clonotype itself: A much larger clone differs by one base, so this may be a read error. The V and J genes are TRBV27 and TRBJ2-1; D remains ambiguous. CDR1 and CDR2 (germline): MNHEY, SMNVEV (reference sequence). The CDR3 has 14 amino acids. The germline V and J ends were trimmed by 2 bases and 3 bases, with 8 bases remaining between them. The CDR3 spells CASSLVGFYNEQFF. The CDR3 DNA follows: TGTGCCAGCAGTTTAGTAGGGTTCTACAATGAGCAGTTCTTC.

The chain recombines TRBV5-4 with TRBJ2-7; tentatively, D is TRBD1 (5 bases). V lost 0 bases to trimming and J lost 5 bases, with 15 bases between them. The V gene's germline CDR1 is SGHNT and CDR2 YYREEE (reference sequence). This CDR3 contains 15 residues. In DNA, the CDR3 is TGTGCCAGCAGCTTGGAGGGCCAGGGTCGACACGAGCAGTACTTC. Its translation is CASSLEGQGRHEQYF.

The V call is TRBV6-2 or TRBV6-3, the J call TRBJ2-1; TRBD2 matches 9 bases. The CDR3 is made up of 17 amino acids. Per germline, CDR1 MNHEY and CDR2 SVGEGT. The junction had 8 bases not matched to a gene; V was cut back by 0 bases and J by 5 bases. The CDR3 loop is CASSYSKGGGENNEQFF. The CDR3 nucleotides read TGTGCCAGCAGTTACTCGAAAGGCGGGGGGGAAAACAATGAGCAGTTCTTC.

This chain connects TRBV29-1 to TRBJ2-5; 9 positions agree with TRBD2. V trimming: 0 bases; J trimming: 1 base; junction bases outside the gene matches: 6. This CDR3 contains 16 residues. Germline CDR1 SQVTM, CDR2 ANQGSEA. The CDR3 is CSVEDGSGGSQETQYF. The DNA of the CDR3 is TGCAGCGTTGAAGATGGTAGCGGGGGCTCCCAAGAGACCCAGTACTTC.

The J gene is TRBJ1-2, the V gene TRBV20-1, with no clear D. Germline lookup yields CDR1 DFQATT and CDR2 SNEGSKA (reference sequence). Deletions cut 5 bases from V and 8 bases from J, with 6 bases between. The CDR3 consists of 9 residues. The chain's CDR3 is CSAYRGYTF. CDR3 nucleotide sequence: TGCAGTGCTTATAGAGGCTACACCTTC.

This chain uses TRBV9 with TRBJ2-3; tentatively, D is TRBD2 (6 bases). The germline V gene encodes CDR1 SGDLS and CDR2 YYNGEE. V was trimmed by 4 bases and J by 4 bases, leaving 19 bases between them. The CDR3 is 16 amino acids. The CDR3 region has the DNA TGTGCCAGCAGCCCCGGGGGTATCCGTCCAGCAGATACGCAGTATTTT. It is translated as CASSPGGIRPADTQYF. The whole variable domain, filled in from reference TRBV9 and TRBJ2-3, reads DSGVTQTPKHLITATGQRVTLRCSPRSGDLSVYWYQQSLDQGLQFLIQYYNGEERAKGNILERFSAQQFPDLHSELNLSSLELGDSALYFCASSPGGIRPADTQYFGPGTRLTVL.

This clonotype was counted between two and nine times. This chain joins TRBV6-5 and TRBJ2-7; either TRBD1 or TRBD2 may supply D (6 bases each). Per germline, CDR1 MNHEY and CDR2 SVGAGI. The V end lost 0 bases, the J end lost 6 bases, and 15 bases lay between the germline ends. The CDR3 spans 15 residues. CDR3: CASSYSLRGVAEQYF. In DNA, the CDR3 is TGTGCCAGCAGTTACTCGTTAAGGGGGGTCGCCGAGCAGTACTTC.

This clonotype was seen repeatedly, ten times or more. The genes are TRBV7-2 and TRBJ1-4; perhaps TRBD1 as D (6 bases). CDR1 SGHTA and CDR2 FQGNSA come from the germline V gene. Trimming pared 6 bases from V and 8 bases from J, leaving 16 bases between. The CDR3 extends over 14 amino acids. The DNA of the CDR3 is TGTGCCAGCAGACTCGGGGGGCCCGAAGAAAAACTGTTTTTT. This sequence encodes CASRLGGPEEKLFF.

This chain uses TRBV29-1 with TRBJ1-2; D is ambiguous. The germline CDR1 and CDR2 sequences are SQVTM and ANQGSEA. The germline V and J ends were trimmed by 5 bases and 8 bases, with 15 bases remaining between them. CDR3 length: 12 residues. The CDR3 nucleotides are TGCAGCGTTCCGACACCTCTCGGCGGCTACACCTTC. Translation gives CSVPTPLGGYTF. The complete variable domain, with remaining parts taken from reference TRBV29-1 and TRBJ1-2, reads SAVISQKPSRDICQRGTSLTIQCQVDSQVTMMFWYRQQPGQSLTLIATANQGSEATYESGFVIDKFPISRPNLTFSTLTVSNMSPEDSSIYLCSVPTPLGGYTFGSGTRLTVV.